The entry below describes one T cell receptor (beta chain). Its cognate antigen is unknown. It was the approximately 130-subject validation cohort, separate from the roughly 700-subject first cohort, to which the donors belonged. The V gene lost 1 base and the J gene lost 7 bases, with 11 bases spanning the gap. This CDR3 comprises 13 residues. Looked up from germline, CDR1 is SEHNR and CDR2 is FQNEAQ (reference sequence). Measured with immunoSEQ multiplex PCR; TCRdb has only the in-frame clones, and not every one. In the table there are roughly 200,000 clones, approximately 86% of which are singletons. This entry comes from a study of cytomegalovirus exposure and HLA in healthy donors. Study-level background: The 110 or so validation repertoires used the same platform as the approximately 670 first-cohort repertoires, a later analysis reported. Study-wide points: Among the CMV-associated chains, a few were confirmed in vitro as specific for CMV antigens. A later analysis found first-cohort TCR clusters tended to co-occur in the 95 to 150 validation repertoires.

The sample consisted of PBMCs. This clonotype was sampled from a man aged 25 to 40 in good health and CMV-seropositive. The chain combines TRBV7-9 with TRBJ2-7; possibly TRBD2 for D (6 bases). Here the CDR3 reads CASSLVAGREQYF. CDR3 DNA sequence: TGTGCCAGCAGCTTAGTGGCGGGAAGAGAGCAGTACTTC. Variable domain in full (rest from reference TRBV7-9 and TRBJ2-7): DTGVSQNPRHKITKRGQNVTFRCDPISEHNRLYWYRQTLGQGPEFLTYFQNEAQLEKSRLLSDRFSAERPKGSFSTLEIQRTEQGDSAMYLCASSLVAGREQYFGPGTRLTVT.